These 30 T cell receptor beta chains came from one sample sequenced in a study of T cells in Graves' hyperthyroidism and ophthalmopathy. RNA transcripts gave rise to amplified TCR beta CDR3 regions. The HTBI primer set drove a first-round RT-PCR of the TCR CDR3. Each CDR3 protein gets one entry after TCRdb re-called the multiplex PCR reads with MiXCR. The sample includes roughly 100,000 distinct CDR3 sequences, over 45% of them seen just once. The sample comprised blood. The receptors originated from a middle-aged man with Graves' hyperthyroidism.

This clonotype was found many times. The chain joins TRBV7-2 to TRBJ2-1; no firm D call. Between the trimmed V and J ends, which lost 2 bases and 10 bases, there was a span of 6 bases. This CDR3 has 11 amino acids. Germline V gene sequence: CDR1 SGHTA, CDR2 FQGNSA. This CDR3 reads CASSLWLEQFF. In nucleotides, the CDR3 is TGTGCCAGCAGCTTATGGCTCGAGCAGTTCTTC.

This clonotype was seen ten or more times. The V and J genes are TRBV19 and TRBJ2-2; D is undetermined. This CDR3 comprises 14 residues. V lost 5 bases, J lost 5 bases, and 12 bases lay in between. Germline CDR1 LNHDA, CDR2 SQIVND (reference sequence). CDR3 in DNA: TGTGCCAGTAGTCCCCAAAAGGGTACCGGGGAGCTGTTTTTT. Its translation: CASSPQKGTGELFF. The full variable domain, its missing parts supplied by reference TRBV19 and TRBJ2-2, is DGGITQSPKYLFRKEGQNVTLSCEQNLNHDAMYWYRQDPGQGLRLIYYSQIVNDFQKGDIAEGYSVSREKKESFPLTVTSAQKNPTAFYLCASSPQKGTGELFFGEGSRLTVL.

Turning to this clonotype: An end of the junction differs from the germline gene, which may be a read error. The gene calls are TRBV6-1 and TRBJ2-2; the D is unclear. In germline, CDR1 is MNHNS, CDR2 SASEGT. The CDR3 is 15 amino acids. CDR3 residues: CASNEVLMNTGELFF. DNA of the CDR3: TGTGCCAGCAATGAAGTGCTGATGAACACCGGGGAGCTGTTTTTT.

The chain employs TRBV18 and TRBJ2-1; maybe TRBD1 (6 bases). CDR1 and CDR2 from the germline V gene are KGHSH and LQKENI. The V and J ends lost 3 bases and 2 bases respectively, with 8 bases between them. The CDR3 is 14 amino acids. The CDR3 spells CASSPRDTYNEQFF. CDR3 DNA: TGTGCCAGCTCACCCCGGGACACCTACAATGAGCAGTTCTTC.

The rearrangement links TRBV7-2 to TRBJ2-3; 9 bases match TRBD2. The CDR3 loop spans 15 amino acids. V trimming: 4 bases; J trimming: 11 bases; junction bases outside the gene matches: 13. In germline, CDR1 is SGHTA, CDR2 FQGNSA. The CDR3 sequence: CASSSPSGRPNEQYF. As DNA, the CDR3 is TGTGCCAGCAGCTCACCCAGCGGGAGGCCCAATGAGCAGTATTTT.

The CDR3 sequence is CASSRAGWYGYTF. The CDR3 region has the DNA TGTGCCAGTAGTAGGGCAGGGTGGTATGGCTACACCTTC. The chain links TRBV19 to TRBJ1-2; tentative D call: TRBD1 (5 bases). Per the germline V gene, CDR1 is LNHDA and CDR2 is SQIVND (reference sequence). The V end was cut by 4 bases, the J end by 5 bases, with 11 bases between. This CDR3 spans 13 amino acids.

This clonotype showed up many times. V is TRBV2 and J is TRBJ1-4, with D possibly TRBD1 on 5 matching bases. Trimming took off 9 bases at V and 5 bases at J, with 16 bases between the two ends. The CDR3 spans 14 residues. Germline loops: CDR1 SNHLY, CDR2 FYNNEI. The CDR3 region is CASLGGRKNEKLFF. CDR3 DNA: TGTGCCAGTCTGGGGGGACGGAAGAATGAAAAACTGTTTTTT. The entire variable domain, with the rest obtained from reference TRBV2 and TRBJ1-4, is as follows: EPEVTQTPSHQVTQMGQEVILRCVPISNHLYFYWYRQILGQKVEFLVSFYNNEISEKSEIFDDQFSVERPDGSNFTLKIRSTKLEDSAMYFCASLGGRKNEKLFFGSGTQLSVL.

This clonotype was detected ten times or more. V is TRBV20-1 and J is TRBJ2-7; D possibly corresponds to TRBD1 (5 bases). Looked up from germline, CDR1 is DFQATT and CDR2 is SNEGSKA (reference sequence). CDR3 length: 13 amino acids. V dropped 3 bases and J dropped 4 bases, with 13 bases sitting between them. CDR3 loop: CSARGKGRYEQYF. The CDR3 nucleotides are TGCAGTGCTAGGGGCAAGGGGCGGTACGAGCAGTACTTC.

This clonotype has ten or more counts. The rearrangement uses TRBV14 and TRBJ2-5; no definite D call. The CDR3 length is 16 residues. Germline loops: CDR1 SGHDN, CDR2 FVKESK. V was trimmed by 0 bases and J by 1 base, leaving 12 bases between them. CDR3 DNA sequence: TGTGCCAGCAGCCAAGATGGGTTCTACTCCCAAGAGACCCAGTACTTC. Amino acids: CASSQDGFYSQETQYF.

This clonotype has at least ten counts. This sequence joins TRBV7-8 and TRBJ2-3; D is perhaps TRBD1 or TRBD2 (5 bases each). CDR3 length equals 14 residues. Germline lookup yields CDR1 SGHVS and CDR2 FQNEAQ. V was cut by 0 bases and J by 6 bases, with 10 bases left in between. CDR3 sequence: CASSLAGPFDTQYF. The CDR3 nucleotides read TGTGCCAGCAGCTTAGCGGGACCGTTCGATACGCAGTATTTT.

This clonotype was detected many times. The gene calls are TRBV5-1 and TRBJ2-5; 7 bases are shared with TRBD2. J lost 3 bases, V lost 4 bases, and 9 bases had no gene match. The V gene's germline CDR1 is SGHRS and CDR2 YFSETQ. The CDR3 has 15 residues. CDR3 nucleotides: TGCGCCAGCAGCGGGTCGGGGGGAAAGGAAGAGACCCAGTACTTC. It translates to CASSGSGGKEETQYF. Variable domain in full (rest from reference TRBV5-1 and TRBJ2-5): KAGVTQTPRYLIKTRGQQVTLSCSPISGHRSVSWYQQTPGQGLQFLFEYFSETQRNKGNFPGRFSGRQFSNSRSEMNVSTLELGDSALYLCASSGSGGKEETQYFGPGTRLLVL.

About this clonotype itself: This is likely a read error, given that the CDR3 carries no conserved phenylalanine or tryptophan at its end. The chain is built from TRBV7-9 and TRBJ1-2, with D possibly being TRBD1 (5 bases). Trimming cost V 4 bases and J 7 bases, with 16 bases left between them. From germline, CDR1 is SEHNR and CDR2 FQNEAQ (reference sequence). This CDR3 contains 14 residues. CDR3 DNA sequence: TGTGCCAGCAGCTCGTCTAAGGGGTCTGGTGGCTACACCTCC. It yields the protein CASSSSKGSGGYTS.

As regards this clonotype: With a much larger clone just one base away, this may be a read error. The rearrangement uses TRBV7-2 and TRBJ2-1; 7 bases are a match to TRBD2. The V segment lost 5 bases and the J segment 10 bases; nucleotides outside the gene matches: 5. CDR3 length equals 12 residues. Germline-derived CDR1 and CDR2 are SGHTA and FQGNSA. CDR3 protein: CASSLPTSEQFF. CDR3 bases: TGTGCCAGCAGCCTACCGACTAGCGAGCAGTTCTTC.

This clonotype was recorded at least ten times. The chain carries TRBV10-2 and TRBJ2-2, with TRBD2 matching over 10 bases. V gave up 0 bases and J gave up 3 bases; unmatched junction bases: 4. Germline V gene data show CDR1 as WSHSY and CDR2 as SAAADI. This CDR3 contains 17 residues. CDR3 DNA: TGCGCCAGCAGTGAGTCATCTAGCGGGGGTTACACCGGGGAGCTGTTTTTT. Protein product: CASSESSSGGYTGELFF.

V usage is TRBV11-2 and J usage is TRBJ1-6, with D perhaps TRBD1 (6 bases). V shed 1 base and J shed 5 bases, with 9 bases lying between them. The germline CDR1 and CDR2 sequences are SGHAT and FQNNGV. The CDR3 is made up of 15 amino acids. CDR3 coding DNA: TGTGCCAGCAGCTTAGTGGGGACAAATAATTCACCCCTCCACTTT. It yields the protein CASSLVGTNNSPLHF.

The sample holds one count of this clonotype. The conserved phenylalanine or tryptophan normally closing the CDR3 is absent here, so this likely arose from a read error. The V gene is TRBV7-2, the J gene TRBJ2-5, with D possibly TRBD2 on 6 matching bases. The CDR3 totals 15 residues. From germline, CDR1 is SGHTA and CDR2 FQGNSA. The CDR3 here is CAGSLVPRGGETQYL. CDR3 DNA: TGTGCCGGCAGCTTGGTCCCGCGGGGTGGAGAGACCCAGTACCTC.

The rearrangement joins TRBV7-3 to TRBJ2-1; D is possibly TRBD2 (5 bases). Per germline, CDR1 SGHTA and CDR2 FQGTGA. This CDR3 is built from 16 residues. Deletions cut 5 bases from V and 4 bases from J, with 18 bases between. In DNA form, the CDR3 reads TGTGCCAGCAGCACTCTCACCGGGGAGCGATACAATGAGCAGTTCTTC. It encodes CASSTLTGERYNEQFF.

Notes on this clonotype: One end of the junction is discordant with germline, which a read error may explain. The CDR3 sequence: CASSPVLNQRQHF. The CDR3 bases are TGTGCCAGCAGTCCAGTGTTGAATCAGCGCCAGCATTTT. The chain is built from TRBV2 and TRBJ1-5; D is unclear. CDR3 length: 13 residues. The germline V gene encodes CDR1 SNHLY and CDR2 FYNNEI.

This clonotype was counted ten times or more. The rearrangement links TRBV7-6 to TRBJ2-7; unclear D gene. From germline, CDR1 is SGHVS and CDR2 FNYEAQ. V lost 4 bases and J lost 4, with 20 bases in between. The CDR3 is 16 amino acids. The CDR3 here is CASSSWSTYPPYEQYF. Here the CDR3 DNA reads TGTGCCAGCAGCTCCTGGAGTACCTATCCCCCTTACGAGCAGTACTTC.

The chain links TRBV2 to TRBJ1-2; D perhaps matches TRBD1 (5 bases). There are 14 residues in the CDR3. Germline loops: CDR1 SNHLY, CDR2 FYNNEI. Trimming stripped 4 bases from V and 2 bases from J, with 11 bases between. CDR3 protein: CASSAQGKNYGYTF. The DNA for the CDR3 is TGTGCCAGCAGTGCCCAGGGTAAGAACTATGGCTACACCTTC.

This clonotype has only a few counts. The rearrangement joins TRBV27 to TRBJ2-7; 8 bases map to TRBD2. V trimming: 5 bases; J trimming: 7 bases; junction bases outside the gene matches: 7. The length of the CDR3 is 13 residues. Germline V CDR1 and CDR2: MNHEY, SMNVEV (reference sequence). In nucleotides, the CDR3 is TGTGCCAGCAGTGCACACGGGGGGGCGGAGCAGTACTTC. This translates into CASSAHGGAEQYF.

The rearrangement joins TRBV7-2 to TRBJ2-5; weak D call: TRBD1 (7 bases). The CDR3 loop spans 15 amino acids. Trimming took 3 bases from V and 1 from J, leaving 12 bases between them. Germline lookup yields CDR1 SGHTA and CDR2 FQGNSA. For the CDR3, the DNA is TGTGCCAGCAGCTTGCAGGGGGGCGGCCAAGAGACCCAGTACTTC. Its translation is CASSLQGGGQETQYF.

This clonotype was picked up many times. J is TRBJ1-6 and V is TRBV7-9; D gene ambiguous. V lost 1 base to trimming and J lost 4 bases, with 8 bases between them. Germline lookup yields CDR1 SEHNR and CDR2 FQNEAQ (reference sequence). The CDR3 consists of 15 residues. As DNA, the CDR3 is TGTGCCAGCAGCTTAGTAGACGGTTATAATTCACCCCTCCACTTT. Residues: CASSLVDGYNSPLHF. Looking up the rest from reference TRBV7-9 and TRBJ1-6 gives the full variable domain: DTGVSQNPRHKITKRGQNVTFRCDPISEHNRLYWYRQTLGQGPEFLTYFQNEAQLEKSRLLSDRFSAERPKGSFSTLEIQRTEQGDSAMYLCASSLVDGYNSPLHFGNGTRLTVT.

This clonotype was seen at least ten times. The chain couples TRBV9 to TRBJ1-4, with D unclear. The germline V and J ends were trimmed by 4 bases and 7 bases, with 14 bases remaining between them. CDR1 and CDR2 (germline): SGDLS, YYNGEE. CDR3 length: 14 residues. The chain's CDR3 is CASSPYRKGEKLFF. CDR3 sequence (DNA): TGTGCCAGCAGCCCCTATAGGAAGGGTGAAAAACTGTTTTTT.

The CDR3 is CASSAYRGRVSEQFF. Written as DNA, the CDR3 is TGTGCCAGCAGTGCGTACAGGGGGAGAGTAAGTGAGCAGTTCTTC. The chain uses TRBV2 and TRBJ2-1, with TRBD1 matching 8 bases. The V and J ends lost 4 bases and 9 bases, in that order; junction bases with no gene match: 11. Germline assignment: CDR1 SNHLY and CDR2 FYNNEI. CDR3 size: 15 residues.

The chain joins TRBV20-1 to TRBJ1-1; D is undetermined. The CDR3 contains 12 residues. From germline, CDR1 is DFQATT and CDR2 SNEGSKA (reference sequence). Trimming shortened V by 3 bases and J by 1 base, and 6 bases separated the two germline ends. CDR3 sequence (DNA): TGCAGTGCTAGGAAGGGGAACACTGAAGCTTTCTTT. This encodes CSARKGNTEAFF.

This clonotype was found once. Being one base from a much bigger clone, this may be a read error. The CDR3 does not close with the conserved phenylalanine or tryptophan, likely indicating a read error. The chain recombines TRBV12-3 or TRBV12-4 with TRBJ1-1; D not resolved. The CDR3 is 15 residues long. Trimming removed 2 bases from V and 3 bases from J, with 13 bases in between. The CDR3 DNA sequence: TGTGCCAGCAGTTTAACCCGGCCCCCTCACACTGAAGCTTTCTCT. Its protein product is CASSLTRPPHTEAFS.

V usage is TRBV24-1 and J usage is TRBJ2-3; a possible D gene is TRBD2 (6 bases). V was pared by 8 bases and J by 3 bases, with 14 bases between. This CDR3 is built from 14 residues. Looked up from germline, CDR1 is KGHDR and CDR2 is SFDVKD. The CDR3, as DNA: TGTGCCACCATGAACCAGGAGGGTACAGATACGCAGTATTTT. Its translation: CATMNQEGTDTQYF.

The V gene is TRBV7-9, the J gene TRBJ2-5; 9 nucleotides match TRBD2. Germline CDR1 and CDR2: SEHNR and FQNEAQ (reference sequence). The CDR3 consists of 16 residues. V was clipped by 7 bases and J by 4 bases; unmatched bases: 13. The CDR3 sequence is CASKRDGGGAGETQYF. The CDR3 region has the DNA TGTGCCAGCAAGAGGGATGGCGGGGGGGCCGGAGAGACCCAGTACTTC.

As for this clonotype: Because the CDR3 is missing its conserved closing phenylalanine or tryptophan, this is likely a read error. The genes are TRBV6-1 and TRBJ1-2; D is possibly TRBD1 (5 bases). The V gene's germline CDR1 is MNHNS and CDR2 SASEGT. V shed 7 bases and J shed 1 base, with 10 bases lying between them. The CDR3 has 13 residues. The CDR3 nucleotides read TGTGCCAGCACCTGGGGCGGTAACTATGGCTACACCTCC. It codes for CASTWGGNYGYTS.